The 9 T cell receptor beta chains reported below all come from one sample, sequenced in a study of blood T cell repertoires in COVID-19. Libraries were prepared by immunoSEQ multiplex PCR; TCRdb keeps only in-frame clonotypes and omits some of them. The sample has around 100,000 clones, roughly nine tenths seen once. Source material: peripheral blood. The receptors derive from a woman over 75 in a cohort sampled during active COVID-19.

The chain employs TRBV7-9 and TRBJ1-6; TRBD1 matches at 9 bases. Germline values: CDR1 SEHNR, CDR2 FQNEAQ (reference sequence). The CDR3 totals 15 residues. The ends lost 5 bases at V and 10 bases at J; junction bases unmatched: 9. The DNA of the CDR3 is TGTGCCAGCAGCCCAGAGGGACAGGGCTCCTCACCCCTCCACTTT. It translates to CASSPEGQGSSPLHF.

This clone occurred once. The chain has TRBV19 and TRBJ2-1; TRBD1 might be the D (6 bases). The CDR3 length is 15 residues. Germline CDR1 reads LNHDA; CDR2 reads SQIVND (reference sequence). V lost 5 bases, J lost 7 bases, and 18 bases lay in between. The CDR3: CASSVLRGQGNEQFF. DNA for the CDR3: TGTGCCAGTAGTGTTCTGAGGGGTCAGGGGAATGAGCAGTTCTTC.

The rearrangement links TRBV10-3 to TRBJ1-5, with a tentative D call TRBD1 (6 bases). The CDR3 is 14 residues long. Germline assignment: CDR1 ENHRY and CDR2 SYGVKD. With 3 bases removed from V and 2 bases from J, the gap between germline ends came to 8 bases. This CDR3 reads CAISEGGGNQPQHF. The DNA for the CDR3 is TGTGCCATCAGTGAAGGGGGGGGCAATCAGCCCCAGCATTTT.

V is TRBV2 and J is TRBJ2-1; D unresolved. The CDR3 is 13 amino acids. The V gene's germline CDR1 is SNHLY and CDR2 FYNNEI. With 0 bases removed from V and 8 bases from J, the gap between germline ends came to 8 bases. This chain's CDR3 is CASSEAQFHEQFF. CDR3 DNA sequence: TGTGCCAGCAGTGAAGCCCAGTTCCATGAGCAGTTCTTC.

This clone appeared a single time. The V gene is TRBV3-1 (or the pseudogene TRBV3-2), the J gene TRBJ2-1; D gene ambiguous. Trimming took 1 base from V and 5 from J, leaving 12 bases between them. CDR3 length: 15 residues. CDR1 and CDR2 from the germline V gene are LGHDT and YNNKEL (reference sequence). The CDR3 coding sequence is TGTGCCAGCAGCCAAGCTATGTTAGAAAACAATGAGCAGTTCTTC. Its translation is CASSQAMLENNEQFF.

The chain combines TRBV3-1 (or the pseudogene TRBV3-2) with TRBJ2-7; tentatively, D is TRBD1 (5 bases). V lost 2 bases and J lost 2, with 7 bases in between. This CDR3 is built from 13 residues. Germline values: CDR1 LGHDT, CDR2 YNNKEL (reference sequence). The CDR3 DNA reads TGTGCCAGCAGCCAACAGGGAACCTACGAGCAGTACTTC. As protein: CASSQQGTYEQYF.

This sequence joins TRBV4-1 and TRBJ2-1; weak D call: TRBD2 (5 bases). Trimming stripped 0 bases from V and 7 bases from J, with 16 bases between. Germline CDR1 MGHRA, CDR2 YSYEKL. This CDR3 contains 16 residues. CDR3 nucleotides: TGCGCCAGCAGCCAAGAAGACGGGGTCGGTACTAATGAGCAGTTCTTC. As protein: CASSQEDGVGTNEQFF.

The V gene is TRBV24-1, the J gene TRBJ2-3, with D perhaps matching TRBD1 (6 bases). Trimming took off 10 bases at V and 1 base at J, with 14 bases between the two ends. The CDR3 is 14 amino acids. Germline CDR1 KGHDR, CDR2 SFDVKD. CDR3 DNA: TGTGCCACAGCAGGGGAATTCGGCACAGATACGCAGTATTTT. This codes for CATAGEFGTDTQYF.

The chain employs TRBV2 and TRBJ2-2; 9 bases align to TRBD2. V lost 7 bases and J lost 5; bases outside the gene matches: 8. The germline V gene has CDR1 SNHLY and CDR2 FYNNEI. The length of the CDR3 is 15 residues. The CDR3 here is CASTESGRRTGELFF. As DNA, the CDR3 is TGTGCCAGCACGGAGAGCGGGAGGAGGACCGGGGAGCTGTTTTTT.